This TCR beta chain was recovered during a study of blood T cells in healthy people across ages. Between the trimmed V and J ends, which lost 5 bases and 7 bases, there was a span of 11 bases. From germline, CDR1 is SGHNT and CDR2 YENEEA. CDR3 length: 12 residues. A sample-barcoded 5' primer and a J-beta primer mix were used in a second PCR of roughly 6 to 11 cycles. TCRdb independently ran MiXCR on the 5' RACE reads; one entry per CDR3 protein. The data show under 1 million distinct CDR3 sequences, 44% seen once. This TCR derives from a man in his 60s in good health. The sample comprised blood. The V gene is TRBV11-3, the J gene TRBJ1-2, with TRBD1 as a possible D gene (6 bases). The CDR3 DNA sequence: TGTGCCAGCAGCCGACAGGCATCTGGCTACACCTTC. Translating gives CASSRQASGYTF.